This T cell receptor (beta chain) was profiled in a study of blood T cell repertoires in COVID-19. Study summary: Specimens from acute and convalescent COVID-19 originated in the United States, Italy and Spain. Sample material is recorded as cDNA or gDNA derived from T cells, B-cell-depleted T cells, or PBMCs.

Original data processing: Scientists estimated how many nucleated cells there were by amplifying reference gene primers. Method: immunoSEQ multiplex PCR; TCRdb's copy keeps in-frame clones and lacks some. From that table come the V and J calls and clone size; the DNA was used to work out D and trimming. This sample has approximately 220,000 clones, with around 84% found just once. Germline V gene lookup returns CDR1 LGHDT and CDR2 YNNKEL (reference sequence). V was cut by 2 bases and J by 5 bases, with 7 bases left in between. CDR3 length: 13 amino acids. Sequencing was performed on peripheral blood. This chain links TRBV3-1 (or the pseudogene TRBV3-2) with TRBJ1-5; perhaps TRBD1 as D (6 bases). This receptor was identified in an older woman who had recovered from COVID-19. CDR3 in DNA: TGTGCCAGCAGCCAAAACAGGGATCAGCCCCAGCATTTT. Protein product: CASSQNRDQPQHF.